The text below deals with one TCR beta chain. The V end lost 5 bases, the J end lost 11 bases, and 18 bases lay between the germline ends. This CDR3 region has 13 residues. Germline-derived CDR1 and CDR2 are SGHAT and FQNNGV. This specimen comes from a study of T-cell memory formation after mild COVID-19. TCRdb recomputed calls from the 5' RACE reads with MiXCR, one row per CDR3 protein. The sample carries about 410,000 distinct CDR3 sequences, 23% recorded once. The sequence was collected from an adult woman who had mild COVID-19 (a few samples of this study predate the infection). Cell type and time point are not known. The rearrangement uses TRBV11-2 and TRBJ1-2; possibly TRBD1 for D (5 bases). The sequencing sample was made of PBMCs or a T cell subset sorted from them (not recorded which). CDR3: CASSRRDSPRYTF. In DNA form, the CDR3 reads TGTGCCAGCAGCCGACGGGACTCCCCTAGATACACCTTC.